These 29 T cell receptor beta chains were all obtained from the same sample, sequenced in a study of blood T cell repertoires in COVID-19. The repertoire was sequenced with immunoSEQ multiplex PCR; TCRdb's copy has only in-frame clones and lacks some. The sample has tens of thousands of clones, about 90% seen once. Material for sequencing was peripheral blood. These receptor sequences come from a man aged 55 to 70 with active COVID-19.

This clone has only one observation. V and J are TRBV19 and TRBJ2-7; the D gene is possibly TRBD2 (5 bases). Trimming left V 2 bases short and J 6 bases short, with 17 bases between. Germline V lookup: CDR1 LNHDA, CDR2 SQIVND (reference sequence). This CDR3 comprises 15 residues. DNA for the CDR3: TGTGCCAGTAGTATATGGGGTCAAGTGGGAGCCGAGCAGTACTTC. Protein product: CASSIWGQVGAEQYF.

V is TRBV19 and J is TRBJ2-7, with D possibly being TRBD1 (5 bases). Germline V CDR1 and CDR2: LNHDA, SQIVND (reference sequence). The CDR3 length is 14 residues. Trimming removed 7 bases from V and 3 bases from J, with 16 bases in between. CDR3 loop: CASTETAGSYEQYF. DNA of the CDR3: TGTGCCAGTACCGAGACAGCTGGTAGCTACGAGCAGTACTTC.

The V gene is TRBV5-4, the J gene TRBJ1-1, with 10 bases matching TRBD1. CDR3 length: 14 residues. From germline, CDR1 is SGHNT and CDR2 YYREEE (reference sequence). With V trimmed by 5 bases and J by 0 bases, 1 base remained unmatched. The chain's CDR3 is CASSGTGVNTEAFF. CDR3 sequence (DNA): TGTGCCAGCAGTGGGACAGGGGTGAACACTGAAGCTTTCTTT.

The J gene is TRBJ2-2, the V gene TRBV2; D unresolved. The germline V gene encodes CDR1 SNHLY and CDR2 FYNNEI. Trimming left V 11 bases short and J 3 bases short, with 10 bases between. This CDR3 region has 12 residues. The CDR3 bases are TGTGCCGGAAGTGCCGACACCGGGGAGCTGTTTTTT. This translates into CAGSADTGELFF.

The CDR3 bases are TGCGCCAGCAGCCCTAGGGACAAAACTGGCTATGGCTACACCTTC. Translating gives CASSPRDKTGYGYTF. This chain uses TRBV5-1 with TRBJ1-2; the D gene is possibly TRBD1 (6 bases). Germline CDR1 reads SGHRS; CDR2 reads YFSETQ. The V gene lost 4 bases and the J gene lost 4 bases, with 17 bases spanning the gap. This CDR3 is built from 15 residues.

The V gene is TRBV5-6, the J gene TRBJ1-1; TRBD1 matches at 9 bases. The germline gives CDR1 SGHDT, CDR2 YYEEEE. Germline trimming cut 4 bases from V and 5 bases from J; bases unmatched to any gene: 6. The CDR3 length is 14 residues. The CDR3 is CASSTRDRETEAFF. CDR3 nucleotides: TGTGCCAGCAGCACCCGGGACAGGGAAACTGAAGCTTTCTTT.

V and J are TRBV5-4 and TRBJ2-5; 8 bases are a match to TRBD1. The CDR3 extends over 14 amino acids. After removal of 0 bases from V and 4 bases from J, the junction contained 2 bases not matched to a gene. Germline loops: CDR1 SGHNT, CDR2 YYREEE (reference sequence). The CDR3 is CASSLATGGETQYF. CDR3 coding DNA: TGTGCCAGCAGCTTGGCTACAGGGGGAGAGACCCAGTACTTC.

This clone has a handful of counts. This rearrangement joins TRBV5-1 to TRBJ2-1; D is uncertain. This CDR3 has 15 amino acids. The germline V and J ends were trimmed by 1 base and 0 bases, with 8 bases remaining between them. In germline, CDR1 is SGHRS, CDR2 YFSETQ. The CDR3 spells CASSLIRSSYNEQFF. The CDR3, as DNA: TGCGCCAGCAGCTTGATACGTAGCTCCTACAATGAGCAGTTCTTC.

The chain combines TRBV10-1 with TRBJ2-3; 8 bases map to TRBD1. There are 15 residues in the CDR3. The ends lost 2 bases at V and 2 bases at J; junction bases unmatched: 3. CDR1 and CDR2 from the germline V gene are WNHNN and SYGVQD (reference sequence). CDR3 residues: CASSEATGVTDTQYF. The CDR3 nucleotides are TGCGCCAGCAGTGAGGCGACAGGGGTCACAGATACGCAGTATTTT.

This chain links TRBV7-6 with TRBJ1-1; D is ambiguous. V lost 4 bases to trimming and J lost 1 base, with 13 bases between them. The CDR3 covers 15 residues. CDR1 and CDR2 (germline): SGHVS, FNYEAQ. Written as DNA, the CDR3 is TGTGCCAGCAGCTCTCCCCGGTTAGCGAACACTGAAGCTTTCTTT. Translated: CASSSPRLANTEAFF.

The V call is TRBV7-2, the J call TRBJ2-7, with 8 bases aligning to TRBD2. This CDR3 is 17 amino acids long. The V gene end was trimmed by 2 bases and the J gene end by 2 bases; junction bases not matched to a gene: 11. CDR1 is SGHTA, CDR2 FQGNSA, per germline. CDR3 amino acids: CASSLYGRAGEAYEQYF. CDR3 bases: TGTGCCAGCAGCTTATATGGGCGAGCGGGGGAGGCCTACGAGCAGTACTTC.

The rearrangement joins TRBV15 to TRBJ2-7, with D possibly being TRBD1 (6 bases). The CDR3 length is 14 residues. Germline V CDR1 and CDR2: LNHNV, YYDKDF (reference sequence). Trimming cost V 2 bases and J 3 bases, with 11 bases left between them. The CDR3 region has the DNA TGTGCCACCAGCAGACCAGGGGTTGGCTACGAGCAGTACTTC. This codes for CATSRPGVGYEQYF.

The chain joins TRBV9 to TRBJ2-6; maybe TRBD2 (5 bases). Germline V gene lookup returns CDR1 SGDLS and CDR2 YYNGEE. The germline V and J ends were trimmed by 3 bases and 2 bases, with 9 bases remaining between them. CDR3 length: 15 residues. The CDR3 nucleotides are TGTGCCAGCAGCGGAGGGAGCGCTGGGGCCAACGTCCTGACTTTC. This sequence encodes CASSGGSAGANVLTF. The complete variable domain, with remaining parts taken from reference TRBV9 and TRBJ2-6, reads DSGVTQTPKHLITATGQRVTLRCSPRSGDLSVYWYQQSLDQGLQFLIQYYNGEERAKGNILERFSAQQFPDLHSELNLSSLELGDSALYFCASSGGSAGANVLTFGAGSRLTVL.

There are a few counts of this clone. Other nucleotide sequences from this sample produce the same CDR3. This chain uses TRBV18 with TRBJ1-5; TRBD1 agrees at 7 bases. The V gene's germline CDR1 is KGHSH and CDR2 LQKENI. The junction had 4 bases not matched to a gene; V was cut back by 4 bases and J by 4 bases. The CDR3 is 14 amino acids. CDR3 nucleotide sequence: TGTGCCAGCTCACAGGGGGCCGGGAATCAGCCCCAGCATTTT. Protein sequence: CASSQGAGNQPQHF.

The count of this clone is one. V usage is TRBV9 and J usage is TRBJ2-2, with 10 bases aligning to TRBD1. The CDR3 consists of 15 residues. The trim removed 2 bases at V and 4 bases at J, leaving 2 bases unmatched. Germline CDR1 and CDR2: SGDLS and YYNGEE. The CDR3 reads CASSVGQGFTGELFF. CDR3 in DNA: TGTGCCAGCAGCGTGGGACAGGGGTTCACCGGGGAGCTGTTTTTT.

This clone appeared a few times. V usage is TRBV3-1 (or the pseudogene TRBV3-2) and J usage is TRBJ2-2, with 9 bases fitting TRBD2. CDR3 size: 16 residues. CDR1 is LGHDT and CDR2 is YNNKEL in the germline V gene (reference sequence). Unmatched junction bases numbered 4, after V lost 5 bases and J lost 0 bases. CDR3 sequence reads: CASSWTSVANTGELFF. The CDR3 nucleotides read TGTGCCAGCAGCTGGACTAGCGTCGCGAACACCGGGGAGCTGTTTTTT.

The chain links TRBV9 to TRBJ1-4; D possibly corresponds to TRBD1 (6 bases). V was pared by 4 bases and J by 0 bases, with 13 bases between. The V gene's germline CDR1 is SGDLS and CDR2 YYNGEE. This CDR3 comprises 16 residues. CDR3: CASSSPRGSTNEKLFF. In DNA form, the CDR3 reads TGTGCCAGCAGCTCACCCAGGGGATCAACTAATGAAAAACTGTTTTTT.

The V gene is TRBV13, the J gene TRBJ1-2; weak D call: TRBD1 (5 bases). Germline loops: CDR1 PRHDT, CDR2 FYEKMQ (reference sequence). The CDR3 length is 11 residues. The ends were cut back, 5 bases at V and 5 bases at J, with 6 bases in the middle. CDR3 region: CASSPGYGYTF. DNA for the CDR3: TGTGCCAGCAGCCCAGGGTATGGCTACACCTTC.

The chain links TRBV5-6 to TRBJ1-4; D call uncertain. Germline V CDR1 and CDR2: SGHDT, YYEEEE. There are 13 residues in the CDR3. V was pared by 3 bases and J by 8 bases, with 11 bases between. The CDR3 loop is CASSYSPGEKLFF. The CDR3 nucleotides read TGTGCCAGCAGCTATTCCCCAGGAGAAAAACTGTTTTTT.

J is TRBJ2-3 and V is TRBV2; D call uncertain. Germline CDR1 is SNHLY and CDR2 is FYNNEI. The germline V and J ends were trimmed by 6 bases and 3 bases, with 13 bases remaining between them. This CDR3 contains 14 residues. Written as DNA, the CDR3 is TGTGCCAGCAGAGAGCAGGCCTCAACAGATACGCAGTATTTT. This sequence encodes CASREQASTDTQYF.

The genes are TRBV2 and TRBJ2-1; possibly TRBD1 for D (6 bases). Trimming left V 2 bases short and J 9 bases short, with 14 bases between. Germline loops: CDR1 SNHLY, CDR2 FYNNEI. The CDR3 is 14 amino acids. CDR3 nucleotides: TGTGCCAGCAGTGAAAAACAGGGAACGGCTGAGCAGTTCTTC. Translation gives CASSEKQGTAEQFF. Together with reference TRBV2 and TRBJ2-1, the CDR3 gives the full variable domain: EPEVTQTPSHQVTQMGQEVILRCVPISNHLYFYWYRQILGQKVEFLVSFYNNEISEKSEIFDDQFSVERPDGSNFTLKIRSTKLEDSAMYFCASSEKQGTAEQFFGPGTRLTVL.

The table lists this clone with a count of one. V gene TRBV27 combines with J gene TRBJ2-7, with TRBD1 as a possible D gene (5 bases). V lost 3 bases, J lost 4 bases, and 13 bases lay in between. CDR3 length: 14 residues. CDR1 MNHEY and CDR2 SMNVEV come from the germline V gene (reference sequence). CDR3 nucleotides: TGTGCCAGCAGTTTGAGGCAGGGTGGGTACGAGCAGTACTTC. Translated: CASSLRQGGYEQYF.

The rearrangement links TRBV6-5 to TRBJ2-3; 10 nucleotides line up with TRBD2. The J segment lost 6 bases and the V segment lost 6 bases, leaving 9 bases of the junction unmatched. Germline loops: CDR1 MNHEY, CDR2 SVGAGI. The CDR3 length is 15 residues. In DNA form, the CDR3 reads TGTGCCAGCAGCGCCCAGCGGGGGGGCAGGGATACGCAGTATTTT. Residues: CASSAQRGGRDTQYF.

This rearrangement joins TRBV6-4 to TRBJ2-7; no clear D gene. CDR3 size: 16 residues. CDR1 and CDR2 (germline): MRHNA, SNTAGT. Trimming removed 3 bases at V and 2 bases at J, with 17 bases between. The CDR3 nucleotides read TGTGCCAGCAGTGAAGGCGGTCAGAGACTTACCTACGAGCAGTACTTC. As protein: CASSEGGQRLTYEQYF.

The CDR3 coding sequence is TGTGCCAGCCAACCTCGGGTCCGTCAGGGCGGGAGTTTAGAGACCCAGTACTTC. Translated: CASQPRVRQGGSLETQYF. The genes are TRBV18 and TRBJ2-5; 7 nucleotides align to TRBD2. Germline CDR1 reads KGHSH; CDR2 reads LQKENI. V gave up 8 bases and J gave up 4 bases; unmatched junction bases: 22. This CDR3 has 18 amino acids.

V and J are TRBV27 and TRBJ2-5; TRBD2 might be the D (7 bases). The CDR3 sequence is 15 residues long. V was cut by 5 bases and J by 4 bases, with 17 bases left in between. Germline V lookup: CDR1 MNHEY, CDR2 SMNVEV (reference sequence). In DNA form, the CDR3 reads TGTGCCAGCAGTCCGGCGGGGGCTTTAGGAGAGACCCAGTACTTC. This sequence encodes CASSPAGALGETQYF.

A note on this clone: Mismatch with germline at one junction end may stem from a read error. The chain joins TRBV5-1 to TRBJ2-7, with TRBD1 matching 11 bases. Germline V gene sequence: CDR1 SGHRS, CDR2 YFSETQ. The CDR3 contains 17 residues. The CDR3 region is CASSPGHRDRGASSLHF. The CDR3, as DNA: TGCGCCAGCAGCCCCGGACACCGGGACAGGGGGGCCTCGAGTCTCCACTTC.

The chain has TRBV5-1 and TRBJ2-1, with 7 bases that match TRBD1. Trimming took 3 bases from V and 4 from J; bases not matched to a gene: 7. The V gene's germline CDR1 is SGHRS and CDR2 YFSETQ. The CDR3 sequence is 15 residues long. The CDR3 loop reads CASSSPGQHYNEQFF. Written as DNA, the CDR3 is TGCGCCAGCAGCTCCCCGGGACAGCATTACAATGAGCAGTTCTTC.

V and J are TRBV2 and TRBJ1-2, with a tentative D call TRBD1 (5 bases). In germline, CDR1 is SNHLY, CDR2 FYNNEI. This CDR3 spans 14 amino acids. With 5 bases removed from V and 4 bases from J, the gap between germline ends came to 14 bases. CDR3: CASSSDEGAYGYTF. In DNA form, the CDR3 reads TGTGCCAGCAGTTCCGACGAAGGGGCCTATGGCTACACCTTC.